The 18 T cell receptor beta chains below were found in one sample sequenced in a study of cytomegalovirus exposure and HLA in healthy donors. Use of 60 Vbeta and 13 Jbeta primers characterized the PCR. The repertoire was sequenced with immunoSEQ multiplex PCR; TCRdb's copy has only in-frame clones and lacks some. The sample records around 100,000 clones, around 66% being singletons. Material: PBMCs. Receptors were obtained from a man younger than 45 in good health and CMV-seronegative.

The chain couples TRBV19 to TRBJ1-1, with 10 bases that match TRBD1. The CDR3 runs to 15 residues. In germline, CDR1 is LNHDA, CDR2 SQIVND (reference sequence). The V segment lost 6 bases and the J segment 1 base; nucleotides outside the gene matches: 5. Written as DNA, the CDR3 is TGTGCCAGTAGGGGGACAGGGGTCCCGAACACTGAAGCTTTCTTT. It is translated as CASRGTGVPNTEAFF.

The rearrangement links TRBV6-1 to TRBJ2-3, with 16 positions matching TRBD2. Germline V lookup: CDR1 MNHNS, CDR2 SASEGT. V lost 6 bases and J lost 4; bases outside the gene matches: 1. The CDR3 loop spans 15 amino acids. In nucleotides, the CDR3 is TGTGCCAGCAGCGGGACTAGCGGGGGGGCAGATACGCAGTATTTT. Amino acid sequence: CASSGTSGGADTQYF.

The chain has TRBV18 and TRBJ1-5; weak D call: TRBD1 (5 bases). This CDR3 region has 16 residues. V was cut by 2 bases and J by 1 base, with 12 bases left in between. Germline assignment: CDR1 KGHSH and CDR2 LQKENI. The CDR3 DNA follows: TGTGCCAGCTCACCATCAGGGATGGGGAGCAATCAGCCCCAGCATTTT. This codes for CASSPSGMGSNQPQHF.

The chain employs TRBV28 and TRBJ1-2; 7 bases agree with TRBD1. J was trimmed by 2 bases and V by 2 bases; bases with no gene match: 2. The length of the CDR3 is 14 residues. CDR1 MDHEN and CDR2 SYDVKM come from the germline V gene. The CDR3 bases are TGTGCCAGCAGTTTACTACAGGGGAACTATGGCTACACCTTC. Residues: CASSLLQGNYGYTF.

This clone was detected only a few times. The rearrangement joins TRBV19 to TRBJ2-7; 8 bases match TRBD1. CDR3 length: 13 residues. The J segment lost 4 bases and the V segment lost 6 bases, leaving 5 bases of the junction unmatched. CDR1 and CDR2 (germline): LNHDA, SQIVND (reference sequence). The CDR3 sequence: CASSHRGSYEQYF. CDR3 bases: TGTGCCAGTAGCCACAGGGGGTCATACGAGCAGTACTTC.

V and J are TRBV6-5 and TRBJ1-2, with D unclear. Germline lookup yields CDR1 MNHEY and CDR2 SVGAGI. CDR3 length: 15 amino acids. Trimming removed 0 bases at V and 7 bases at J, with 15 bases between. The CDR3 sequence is CASSYSAPPYSGYTF. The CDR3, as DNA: TGTGCCAGCAGTTACTCCGCGCCCCCTTACAGTGGCTACACCTTC.

DNA for the CDR3: TGTGCCAGCTTATGGACAGCCCTCGTGGAGACCCAGTACTTC. Residues: CASLWTALVETQYF. The V gene is TRBV2, the J gene TRBJ2-5; TRBD1 might be the D (6 bases). Germline CDR1 is SNHLY and CDR2 is FYNNEI. V lost 8 bases to trimming and J lost 5 bases, with 18 bases between them. CDR3 length: 14 amino acids.

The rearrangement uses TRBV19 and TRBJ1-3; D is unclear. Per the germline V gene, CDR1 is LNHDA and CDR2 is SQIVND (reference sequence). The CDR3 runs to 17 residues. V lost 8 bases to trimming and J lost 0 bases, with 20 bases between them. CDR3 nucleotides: TGTGCCAGTCGAAGTGCCCCTAGCATGAGCTCTGGAAACACCATATATTTT. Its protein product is CASRSAPSMSSGNTIYF.

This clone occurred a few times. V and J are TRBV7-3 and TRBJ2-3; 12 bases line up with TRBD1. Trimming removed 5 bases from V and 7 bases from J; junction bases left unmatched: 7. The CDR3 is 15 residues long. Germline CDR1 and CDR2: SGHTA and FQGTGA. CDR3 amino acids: CASSVPGQGANTQYF. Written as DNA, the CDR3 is TGTGCCAGCAGCGTCCCGGGACAGGGGGCGAATACGCAGTATTTT.

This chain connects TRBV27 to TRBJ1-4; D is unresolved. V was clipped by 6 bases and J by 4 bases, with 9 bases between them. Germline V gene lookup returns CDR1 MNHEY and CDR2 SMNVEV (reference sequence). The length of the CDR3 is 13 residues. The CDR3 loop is CASSLQVNEKLFF. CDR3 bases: TGTGCCAGCAGCCTTCAGGTTAATGAAAAACTGTTTTTT. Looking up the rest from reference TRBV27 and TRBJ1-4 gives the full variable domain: EAQVTQNPRYLITVTGKKLTVTCSQNMNHEYMSWYRQDPGLGLRQIYYSMNVEVTDKGDVPEGYKVSRKEKRNFPLILESPSPNQTSLYFCASSLQVNEKLFFGSGTQLSVL.

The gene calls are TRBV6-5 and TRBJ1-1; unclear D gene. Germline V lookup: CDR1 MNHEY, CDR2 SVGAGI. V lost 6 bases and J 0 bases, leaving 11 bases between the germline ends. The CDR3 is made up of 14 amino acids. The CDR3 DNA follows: TGTGCCAGCAGAACCGGGTTTATGAACACTGAAGCTTTCTTT. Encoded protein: CASRTGFMNTEAFF.

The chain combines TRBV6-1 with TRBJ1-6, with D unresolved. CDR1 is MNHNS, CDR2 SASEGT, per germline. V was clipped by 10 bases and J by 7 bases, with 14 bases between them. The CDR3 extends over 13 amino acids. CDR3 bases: TGTGCCACCCGCGGAGGACTCAATTCACCCCTCCACTTT. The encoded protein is CATRGGLNSPLHF.

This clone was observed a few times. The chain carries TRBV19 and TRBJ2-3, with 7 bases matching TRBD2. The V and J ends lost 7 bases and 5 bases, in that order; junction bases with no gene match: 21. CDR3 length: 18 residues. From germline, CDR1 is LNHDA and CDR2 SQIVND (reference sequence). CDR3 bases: TGTGCCAGTACTCCCCGATGGGGGGGAGGGGATAGTGGAGATACGCAGTATTTT. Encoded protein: CASTPRWGGGDSGDTQYF.

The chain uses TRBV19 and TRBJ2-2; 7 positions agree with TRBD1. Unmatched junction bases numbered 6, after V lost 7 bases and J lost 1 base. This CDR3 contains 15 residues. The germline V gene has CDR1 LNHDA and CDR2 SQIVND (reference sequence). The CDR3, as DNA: TGTGCCAGTACCACTCGGGACAGGAACACCGGGGAGCTGTTTTTT. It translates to CASTTRDRNTGELFF.

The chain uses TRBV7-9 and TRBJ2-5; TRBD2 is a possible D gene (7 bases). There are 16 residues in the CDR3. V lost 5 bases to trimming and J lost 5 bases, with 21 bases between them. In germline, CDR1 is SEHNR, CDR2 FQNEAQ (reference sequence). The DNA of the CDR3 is TGTGCCAGCAGCCGAGCAGGGGCCTGGGGGGGGGAGACCCAGTACTTC. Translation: CASSRAGAWGGETQYF.

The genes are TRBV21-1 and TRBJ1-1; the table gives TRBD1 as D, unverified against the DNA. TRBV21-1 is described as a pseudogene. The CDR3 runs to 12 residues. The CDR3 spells CASSYRDSEAFF. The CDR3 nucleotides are TGTGCCAGCAGTTACCGGGACAGTGAAGCTTTCTTT.

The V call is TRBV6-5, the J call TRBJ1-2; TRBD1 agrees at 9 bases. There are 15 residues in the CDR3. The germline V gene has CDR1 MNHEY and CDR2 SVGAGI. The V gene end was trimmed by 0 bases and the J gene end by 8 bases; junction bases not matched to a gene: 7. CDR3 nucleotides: TGTGCCAGCAGTTACTCCCCAACAGGGGGCCAAGGCTACACCTTC. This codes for CASSYSPTGGQGYTF.

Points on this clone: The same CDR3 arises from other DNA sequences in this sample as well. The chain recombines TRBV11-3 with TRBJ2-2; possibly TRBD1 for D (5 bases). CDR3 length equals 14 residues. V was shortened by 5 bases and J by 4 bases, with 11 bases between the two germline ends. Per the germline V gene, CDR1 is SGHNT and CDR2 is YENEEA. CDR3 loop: CASSPGIGTGELFF. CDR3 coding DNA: TGTGCCAGCAGCCCAGGGATTGGCACCGGGGAGCTGTTTTTT.